Sequencing of this T cell receptor (delta chain) was carried out in a study of γδ T cells in repeated Plasmodium falciparum infection (dated by TCRdb to the early 2020s). Background for the entire study: Malian children exposed to intense seasonal malaria transmission were enrolled in the natural-infection arm and compared with Australian children matched for age and gender. Malian gammadelta TCR repertoires were analysed cross-sectionally during no-transmission periods and were analysed longitudinally across acute febrile malaria episodes. Five or six malaria-naive U.S. adults underwent four controlled human malaria infections by bites from P. falciparum NF54-infected Anopheles stephensi mosquitoes over approximately 600 days. The study examined how repeated Plasmodium falciparum infection shapes the human gammadelta T cell repertoire, using natural infection in Mali and controlled human malaria infection. Samples were collected from controlled-infection subjects at baseline, immediately before selected infections, and 21 days after each infection. What the research found in general, with its limitations: Compared with the repertoires of Australian children, the Vdelta2-negative gammadelta TCR repertoires of Malian children appeared more clonally expanded, less diverse and less shared. Generalizability was limited because the Malian cohort was drawn from a small rural village of predominantly one ethnic group. The controlled-infection cohort was small, limiting analysis of inter-individual variability in gammadelta T cell responses. Waves of new clonotype selection in Vdelta2-negative, largely Vdelta1+, gammadelta TCR repertoires appeared to be driven by repeated controlled infections. Vgamma9/Vdelta2+ TCR repertoires kept a highly stable polyclonal repertoire across time and infection, and many TCRgamma sequences overlapped between individuals.

Libraries were built with multiplex PCR. TCRdb records Illumina MiSeq as the sequencer. Each sorted gammadelta T cell sample was sequenced for both the TCR gamma (TRG) and TCR delta (TRD) chains. For the original study's pipeline: Repertoire analyses included clonotype tree plots, accumulated frequency of the top 20 clonotypes, diversity index (DI) and D75 metrics. Clone calls in TCRdb were regenerated from the public reads with CATT, after which identical DNA sequences shared one row. The V and J calls, along with clone size, are taken from TCRdb and not from the paper's own processing. A total of around 89,000 delta-chain clones appear in this sample, 1.4% of them only once. The ten largest account for more than 7.5% of the sample. With respect to this clone: Its recognized antigen is unknown. TCRdb's protein for this DNA is that of a much larger clone and differs from the translation at residue 12, likely a read error; the protein shown is the DNA translation.

Vgamma9/Vdelta2+ and Vdelta2-negative gammadelta T cell populations were flow-sorted from peripheral blood mononuclear cells for bulk TCR repertoire analysis. Taken from cysteine to phenylalanine, the CDR3 has 22 residues. Of all the DNA, just the CDR3 is kept, 66 bases in frame from base 1. V loses 0 bases of germline sequence and J loses 0 bases, and the interval between the two ends is 29 bases. Sequences TSWWSYY (CDR1) and QGS (CDR2) are obtained from the germline V gene. The source is a pool of human donors (malaria-infected and uninfected, not separated). Sequencing was done on a sample of gamma-delta T cells from blood. Recombination joined TRDV1 with TRDJ1, with TRDD2 perhaps the D gene, on 5 matching bases. Assignment of the J gene here rests on matching the DNA to germline, because TCRdb gives none. Here the CDR3 is given as CALGELGPRASFAAGYTDKLIF. The DNA sequence is given as TGTGCTCTTGGGGAACTAGGTCCGAGAGCCTCCTTCGCCGCGGGGTACACCGATAAACTCATCTTT.